This entry describes one T cell receptor beta chain. As yet, its antigen is unknown. Assay: immunoSEQ multiplex PCR; the TCRdb copy retains only in-frame clones and omits some. This sample has 200,000 or so clones, with 70% to 90% found just once. These data originate in a study of cytomegalovirus exposure and HLA in healthy donors. Study-wide findings and caveats: Reports credit the classifier with highly specific, highly sensitive diagnosis of cytomegalovirus status. Subsequent analysis showed first-cohort TCR clusters tending to co-occur in more than 90 validation repertoires.

In germline, CDR1 is LNHDA, CDR2 SQIVND (reference sequence). V lost 7 bases, J lost 9 bases, and 27 bases lay in between. This CDR3 spans 17 amino acids. The receptor's source is a young woman in good health and CMV-seronegative. Specimen: PBMCs. The chain has TRBV19 and TRBJ2-2, with D tentatively TRBD1 (6 bases). The CDR3 spells CASTLRWGRPEERELFF. Here the CDR3 DNA reads TGTGCCAGTACCCTTCGGTGGGGGCGCCCAGAGGAGAGGGAGCTGTTTTTT.